This T cell receptor (beta chain) was profiled in a study of radiotherapy plus CTLA-4 blockade in lung cancer. Assay: immunoSEQ multiplex PCR; the TCRdb copy retains only in-frame clones and omits some. The sample lists 45,000 or so clones, approximately 76% occurring once. Study results and caveats: Early blood T cell clone changes and increased post-radiation serum interferon-beta were reportedly the strongest response predictors.

This CDR3 has 13 amino acids. The germline V gene encodes CDR1 MNHEY and CDR2 SVGAGI. V lost 2 bases, J lost 6 bases, and 10 bases lay in between. To note about this clone: Its antigen is as yet unknown.

The specimen comprised peripheral blood, sampled from a patient treated with radiotherapy plus ipilimumab. This chain connects TRBV6-5 to TRBJ1-2, with a tentative D call TRBD1 (5 bases). The sequence was obtained from a human donor with non-small cell lung cancer who had stable disease on radiotherapy plus ipilimumab. The CDR3 DNA reads TGTGCCAGCAGTTACGAGGGGCACAATGGCTACACCTTC. Translated: CASSYEGHNGYTF.